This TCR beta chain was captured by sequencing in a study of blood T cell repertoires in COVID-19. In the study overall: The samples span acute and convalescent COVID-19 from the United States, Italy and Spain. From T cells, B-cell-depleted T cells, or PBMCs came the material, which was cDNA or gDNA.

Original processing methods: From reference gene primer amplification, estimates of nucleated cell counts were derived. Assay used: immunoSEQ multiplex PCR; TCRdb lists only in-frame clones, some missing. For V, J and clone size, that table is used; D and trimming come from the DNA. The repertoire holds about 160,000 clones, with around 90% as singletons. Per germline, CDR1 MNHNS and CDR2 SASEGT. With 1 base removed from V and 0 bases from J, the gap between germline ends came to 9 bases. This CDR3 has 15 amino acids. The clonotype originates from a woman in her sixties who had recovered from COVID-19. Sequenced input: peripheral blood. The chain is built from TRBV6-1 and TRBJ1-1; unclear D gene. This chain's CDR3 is CASSEGGLMNTEAFF. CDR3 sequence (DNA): TGTGCCAGCAGTGAAGGTGGCCTGATGAACACTGAAGCTTTCTTT.